The 16 T cell receptor beta chains presented below share a single source sample, sequenced in a study of cytomegalovirus exposure and HLA in healthy donors. Amplification used 60 Vbeta primers and 13 Jbeta primers. Profiled with immunoSEQ multiplex PCR; TCRdb holds only in-frame clones, not every one. This sample has more than 85,000 clones, with 75% to 90% found just once. Material for sequencing was PBMCs. The receptors stem from a man aged 35 to 55 in good health and CMV-seronegative.

The rearrangement uses TRBV7-3 and TRBJ2-3, with no clear D. The ends were cut back, 4 bases at V and 2 bases at J, with 4 bases in the middle. The CDR3 is made up of 12 amino acids. Germline V gives CDR1 SGHTA, CDR2 FQGTGA. The DNA of the CDR3 is TGTGCCAGCAGCTCCTCCACAGATACGCAGTATTTT. Its translation: CASSSSTDTQYF. Supplemented by reference TRBV7-3 and TRBJ2-3, the full variable domain reads GAGVSQTPSNKVTEKGKYVELRCDPISGHTALYWYRQSLGQGPEFLIYFQGTGAADDSGLPNDRFFAVRPEGSVSTLKIQRTERGDSAVYLCASSSSTDTQYFGPGTRLTVL.

This chain connects TRBV7-3 to TRBJ2-5; 8 nucleotides line up with TRBD2. Germline V gives CDR1 SGHTA, CDR2 FQGTGA. CDR3 length: 16 amino acids. V trimming: 2 bases; J trimming: 1 base; junction bases outside the gene matches: 6. CDR3 sequence: CASSLGRGAFQETQYF. CDR3 DNA: TGTGCCAGCAGCTTAGGGCGGGGGGCCTTCCAAGAGACCCAGTACTTC. The full variable domain, rest sourced from reference TRBV7-3 and TRBJ2-5, is GAGVSQTPSNKVTEKGKYVELRCDPISGHTALYWYRQSLGQGPEFLIYFQGTGAADDSGLPNDRFFAVRPEGSVSTLKIQRTERGDSAVYLCASSLGRGAFQETQYFGPGTRLLVL.

V is TRBV6-4 and J is TRBJ2-3; TRBD2 agrees at 7 bases. The ends lost 0 bases at V and 9 bases at J; junction bases unmatched: 3. The V gene's germline CDR1 is MRHNA and CDR2 SNTAGT. The CDR3 consists of 13 residues. Here the CDR3 DNA reads TGTGCCAGCAGTGACTCGGGGGGGACGACGCAGTATTTT. It specifies CASSDSGGTTQYF.

This chain connects TRBV27 to TRBJ2-7; the D gene is possibly TRBD1 (6 bases). CDR3 length equals 14 residues. Trimming took off 2 bases at V and 3 bases at J, with 11 bases between the two ends. CDR1 is MNHEY, CDR2 SMNVEV, per germline (reference sequence). The CDR3 DNA reads as TGTGCCAGCAGTTTAATGGGACACCACTACGAGCAGTACTTC. Its protein product is CASSLMGHHYEQYF.

In regard to this clone: The same CDR3 arises from other DNA sequences in this sample as well. The gene calls are TRBV27 and TRBJ1-5; 9 positions agree with TRBD1. CDR1 MNHEY and CDR2 SMNVEV come from the germline V gene (reference sequence). The CDR3 has 14 amino acids. Unmatched junction bases numbered 7, after V lost 6 bases and J lost 7 bases. Here the CDR3 DNA reads TGTGCCAGCAGCCTTGGACAGGGGTTACAGCCCCAGCATTTT. Amino acid sequence: CASSLGQGLQPQHF.

A few counts support this clone. The chain combines TRBV19 with TRBJ1-4; 7 bases align to TRBD1. This CDR3 region has 16 residues. Germline CDR1 reads LNHDA; CDR2 reads SQIVND (reference sequence). V shed 1 base, J shed 0 bases, and the junction held 2 bases outside the gene matches. CDR3 amino acids: CASSIGQGATNEKLFF. In DNA form, the CDR3 reads TGTGCCAGTAGTATAGGGCAGGGGGCAACTAATGAAAAACTGTTTTTT.

The CDR3 DNA reads as TGTGCCAGCAGCTTACTGGGCAGGGAGAACACTGAAGCTTTCTTT. Encoded protein: CASSLLGRENTEAFF. The chain combines TRBV7-9 with TRBJ1-1; maybe TRBD1 (5 bases). V lost 2 bases and J lost 1, with 11 bases in between. The CDR3 covers 15 residues. The germline V gene encodes CDR1 SEHNR and CDR2 FQNEAQ (reference sequence).

This chain joins TRBV9 and TRBJ2-2; 13 positions match TRBD2. From germline, CDR1 is SGDLS and CDR2 YYNGEE. The CDR3 contains 20 residues. Losses at the gene ends were 4 bases for V and 0 bases for J; bases not matched to a gene: 12. Written as DNA, the CDR3 is TGTGCCAGCAGCACCCCCCCCGGACTAGCGGGGGACCCGAACACCGGGGAGCTGTTTTTT. Protein sequence: CASSTPPGLAGDPNTGELFF.

V gene TRBV5-1 combines with J gene TRBJ2-3; D perhaps matches TRBD1 (6 bases). The V gene's germline CDR1 is SGHRS and CDR2 YFSETQ. V was clipped by 0 bases and J by 5 bases, with 13 bases between them. CDR3 size: 15 residues. CDR3 loop: CASSLGAGVGDTQYF. The CDR3, as DNA: TGCGCCAGCAGCTTGGGGGCAGGGGTTGGAGATACGCAGTATTTT.

V usage is TRBV11-2 and J usage is TRBJ2-1; tentative D call: TRBD1 (6 bases). CDR3 size: 17 residues. Between the trimmed V and J ends, which lost 1 base and 0 bases, there was a span of 13 bases. CDR1 SGHAT and CDR2 FQNNGV come from the germline V gene. The CDR3 sequence is CASSLGRGGSSYNEQFF. In nucleotides, the CDR3 is TGTGCCAGCAGCTTAGGCCGTGGGGGCAGCTCCTACAATGAGCAGTTCTTC.

This chain connects TRBV5-1 to TRBJ2-5; possible D gene TRBD1, 6 bases. The length of the CDR3 is 15 residues. Trimming left V 3 bases short and J 5 bases short, with 17 bases between. Looked up from germline, CDR1 is SGHRS and CDR2 is YFSETQ. In nucleotides, the CDR3 is TGCGCCAGCAGCTCCGGACAGAACAACGGGGAGACCCAGTACTTC. Encoded protein: CASSSGQNNGETQYF. Together with reference TRBV5-1 and TRBJ2-5, the CDR3 gives the full variable domain: KAGVTQTPRYLIKTRGQQVTLSCSPISGHRSVSWYQQTPGQGLQFLFEYFSETQRNKGNFPGRFSGRQFSNSRSEMNVSTLELGDSALYLCASSSGQNNGETQYFGPGTRLLVL.

The genes are TRBV5-1 and TRBJ2-5; possible D gene TRBD1, 6 bases. The germline V gene encodes CDR1 SGHRS and CDR2 YFSETQ. Trimming stripped 0 bases from V and 3 bases from J, with 12 bases between. The CDR3 is 15 residues long. This CDR3 reads CASSLEGRGEETQYF. CDR3 DNA: TGCGCCAGCAGCTTGGAGGGCAGGGGAGAAGAGACCCAGTACTTC.

This chain connects TRBV7-3 to TRBJ2-1, with TRBD2 matching over 9 bases. Trimming removed 5 bases from V and 9 bases from J; junction bases left unmatched: 14. This CDR3 has 16 amino acids. Germline V lookup: CDR1 SGHTA, CDR2 FQGTGA. The CDR3 DNA reads TGTGCCAGCAGCCCCCATGCGGGGGGGGCAGGGGTTGAGCAGTTCTTC. Translating it yields CASSPHAGGAGVEQFF.

This chain uses TRBV5-6 with TRBJ1-2, with 7 bases identical to TRBD1. This CDR3 contains 17 residues. V was pared by 3 bases and J by 1 base, with 12 bases of the junction left unmatched. Looked up from germline, CDR1 is SGHDT and CDR2 is YYEEEE. The CDR3 region has the DNA TGTGCCAGCAGCTGGATGACCGGGACAGAGAGTAACTATGGCTACACCTTC. Its protein product is CASSWMTGTESNYGYTF.

The chain links TRBV4-3 to TRBJ2-5; 9 nucleotides match TRBD1. The CDR3 loop spans 16 amino acids. Unmatched junction bases numbered 7, after V lost 0 bases and J lost 5 bases. Germline CDR1 reads LGHNA; CDR2 reads YSLEER. The CDR3 spells CASSQEGQGSRETQYF. DNA for the CDR3: TGCGCCAGCAGCCAAGAAGGACAGGGGTCTCGGGAGACCCAGTACTTC.

The chain combines TRBV7-9 with TRBJ1-4, with D possibly being TRBD1 (5 bases). CDR1 and CDR2 (germline): SEHNR, FQNEAQ (reference sequence). V shed 7 bases and J shed 5 bases, with 14 bases lying between them. This CDR3 is built from 14 residues. The CDR3 reads CASILGGGNEKLFF. The CDR3 DNA is TGTGCCAGCATTCTCGGGGGAGGGAATGAAAAACTGTTTTTT.